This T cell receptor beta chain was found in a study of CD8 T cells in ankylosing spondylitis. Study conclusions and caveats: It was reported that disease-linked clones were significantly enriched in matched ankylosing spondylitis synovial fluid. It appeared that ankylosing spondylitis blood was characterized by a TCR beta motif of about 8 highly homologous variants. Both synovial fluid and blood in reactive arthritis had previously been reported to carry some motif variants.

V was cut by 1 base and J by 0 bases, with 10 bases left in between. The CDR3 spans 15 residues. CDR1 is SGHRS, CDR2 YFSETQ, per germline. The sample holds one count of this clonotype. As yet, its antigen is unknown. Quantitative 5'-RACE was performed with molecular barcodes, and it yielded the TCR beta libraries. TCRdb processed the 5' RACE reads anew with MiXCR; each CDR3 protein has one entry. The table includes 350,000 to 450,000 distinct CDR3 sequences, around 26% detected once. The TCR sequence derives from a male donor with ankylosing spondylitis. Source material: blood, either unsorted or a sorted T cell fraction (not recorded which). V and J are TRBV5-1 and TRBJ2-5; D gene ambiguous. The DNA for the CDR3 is TGCGCCAGCAGCTTGAACTACCTGTACCAAGAGACCCAGTACTTC. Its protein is CASSLNYLYQETQYF.